The T cell receptor beta chain described here comes from a study of cytomegalovirus exposure and HLA in healthy donors. Donors came from a validation cohort of over a hundred subjects, distinct from the first 666-subject cohort. Profiling relied on immunoSEQ multiplex PCR, and the TCRdb table lists in-frame clones only, not all of them. Of 100,000 to 150,000 clones listed, over 65% are singletons. The CDR3 length is 17 residues. Germline CDR1 reads SGHDT; CDR2 reads YYEEEE. J lost 6 bases, V lost 4 bases, and 10 bases had no gene match. Study results and limitations: Accounts indicate the classifier identified cytomegalovirus status with strong specificity and sensitivity. In vitro, three CMV-associated chains proved specific for CMV antigens.

Note on this clone: Its target is not known.

Input material: PBMCs. The receptor comes from a woman younger than 45 in good health and CMV-seronegative. The V and J genes are TRBV5-6 and TRBJ2-1, with 13 positions matching TRBD2. The CDR3 here is CASSVTTSGGAFNEQFF. In DNA form, the CDR3 reads TGTGCCAGCAGCGTAACTACTAGCGGGGGGGCCTTCAATGAGCAGTTCTTC.